This is a list of T cell receptor beta chains from one sample in a study of shared clonotypes between healthy human individuals. TCRdb's copy holds only in-frame clones and misses some; the assay was immunoSEQ multiplex PCR. The sample holds millions of clones, more than 85% seen once. The sample consisted of naive CD4+ T cells from PBMCs. The source of these receptors is a man aged 18-30 years in good health. Some clones in this sample may be carry-over from other donors' samples. CDR3s include the opening cysteine and the closing phenylalanine or tryptophan. Fields, in order: clone size, J gene, V gene, D gene, CDR3 DNA, CDR3 protein. A D gene is named only where the DNA matches it firmly. The size field is filled for only some rows; it gives once, few, many or a size class.

clone_size: .
j_call: TRBJ2-7
v_call: TRBV5-6
d_call: .
cdr3_nt: TGTGCCAGCAGCTTTCTTACTGGCTCAAGCTCCTACGAGCAGTACTTC
cdr3_aa: CASSFLTGSSSYEQYF

clone_size: .
j_call: TRBJ2-3
v_call: TRBV4-2
d_call: TRBD2
cdr3_nt: TGTGCCAGCAGCCAAGATTTTACTAGCGGATCCACAGATACGCAGTATTTT
cdr3_aa: CASSQDFTSGSTDTQYF

clone_size: .
j_call: TRBJ1-6
v_call: TRBV4-3
d_call: .
cdr3_nt: TGCGCCAGCAGCCAAGGCCTGGATAATTCACCCCTCCACTTT
cdr3_aa: CASSQGLDNSPLHF

clone_size: .
j_call: TRBJ2-2
v_call: TRBV19
d_call: TRBD2
cdr3_nt: TGTGCCAGTACCACCACTCCTCGGGAGGCGGGAAACACCGGGGAGCTGTTTTTT
cdr3_aa: CASTTTPREAGNTGELFF

clone_size: .
j_call: TRBJ2-1
v_call: TRBV5-1
d_call: TRBD2
cdr3_nt: TGCGCCAGCAGCTCGACTAGCGGGAGACTGTATGAGCAGTTCTTC
cdr3_aa: CASSSTSGRLYEQFF

clone_size: .
j_call: TRBJ2-7
v_call: TRBV10-3
d_call: TRBD2
cdr3_nt: TGTGCCTCTGGGGCTAGCGGAACGAGCTCCTACGAGCAGTACTTC
cdr3_aa: CASGASGTSSYEQYF

clone_size: .
j_call: TRBJ2-1
v_call: TRBV2
d_call: TRBD1
cdr3_nt: TGTGCCAGCAGTTTACAGGGGGCGCGGAGCAATGAGCAGTTCTTC
cdr3_aa: CASSLQGARSNEQFF

clone_size: .
j_call: TRBJ2-3
v_call: TRBV5-1
d_call: .
cdr3_nt: TGCGCCAGCAGCTTGGCCCCAGGGACAGATACGCAGTATTTT
cdr3_aa: CASSLAPGTDTQYF

clone_size: .
j_call: TRBJ2-7
v_call: TRBV5-1
d_call: .
cdr3_nt: TGCGCCAGCAGCTTCGGGGGGCCGGCCTACGAGCAGTACTTC
cdr3_aa: CASSFGGPAYEQYF

clone_size: .
j_call: TRBJ2-1
v_call: TRBV7-6
d_call: .
cdr3_nt: TGTGCCAGCAGCTTAGCGCTTAATGAGCAGTTCTTC
cdr3_aa: CASSLALNEQFF

clone_size: .
j_call: TRBJ2-3
v_call: TRBV11-3
d_call: .
cdr3_nt: TGTGCCAGCAGCTTAGAGGGAAGAGGAGATACGCAGTATTTT
cdr3_aa: CASSLEGRGDTQYF

clone_size: .
j_call: TRBJ1-5
v_call: TRBV28
d_call: .
cdr3_nt: TGTGCCAGCAATGGGCAGGGGCGGAGACAGCCCCAGCATTTT
cdr3_aa: CASNGQGRRQPQHF

clone_size: few
j_call: TRBJ1-1
v_call: TRBV28
d_call: .
cdr3_nt: TGTGCCAGCAGTCTACCGGGACGCCAAGCTTTCTTT
cdr3_aa: CASSLPGRQAFF

clone_size: .
j_call: TRBJ2-1
v_call: TRBV7-2
d_call: TRBD1
cdr3_nt: TGTGCCAGCAGCCGTTCAGGGACAGGGTATTACAATGAGCAGTTCTTC
cdr3_aa: CASSRSGTGYYNEQFF

clone_size: .
j_call: TRBJ2-1
v_call: TRBV4-3
d_call: .
cdr3_nt: TGCGCCAGCAGCCAAGATATAAGGGCCCGGAATGAGCAGTTCTTC
cdr3_aa: CASSQDIRARNEQFF

clone_size: .
j_call: TRBJ1-1
v_call: TRBV13
d_call: TRBD1
cdr3_nt: TGTGCCAGCAGCAGAGGACAGGGATACACTGAAGCTTTCTTT
cdr3_aa: CASSRGQGYTEAFF

clone_size: .
j_call: TRBJ2-2
v_call: TRBV5-1
d_call: .
cdr3_nt: TGCGCCAGCAGCATAGCCCAGGGTAACACCGGGGAGCTGTTTTTT
cdr3_aa: CASSIAQGNTGELFF

clone_size: .
j_call: TRBJ2-1
v_call: TRBV6-6
d_call: TRBD1
cdr3_nt: TGTGCCAGCAGTTACTCCGGGACAGCAGCCTACAATGAGCAGTTCTTC
cdr3_aa: CASSYSGTAAYNEQFF

clone_size: .
j_call: TRBJ1-3
v_call: TRBV9
d_call: .
cdr3_nt: TGTGCCAGCAGCGTAGGAGGGGCAGCGGGCTCTGGAAACACCATATATTTT
cdr3_aa: CASSVGGAAGSGNTIYF

clone_size: .
j_call: TRBJ2-1
v_call: TRBV9
d_call: TRBD2
cdr3_nt: TGTGCCAGCAGCTTAAGTAGCGGGAGAGCCTACAATGAGCAGTTCTTC
cdr3_aa: CASSLSSGRAYNEQFF

clone_size: .
j_call: TRBJ2-3
v_call: TRBV6-1
d_call: .
cdr3_nt: TGTGCCAGCAGTGAATGGTGGGATAGCACAGATACGCAGTATTTT
cdr3_aa: CASSEWWDSTDTQYF

clone_size: .
j_call: TRBJ2-1
v_call: TRBV5-1
d_call: TRBD2
cdr3_nt: TGCGCCAGCAGCCAATCTAGCGGGAGATGGGGGGACTACAATGAGCAGTTCTTC
cdr3_aa: CASSQSSGRWGDYNEQFF

clone_size: .
j_call: TRBJ2-3
v_call: TRBV15
d_call: .
cdr3_nt: TGTGCCACGAGCAGGGTAGGGGGATCGATAGATACGCAGTATTTT
cdr3_aa: CATSRVGGSIDTQYF

clone_size: .
j_call: TRBJ1-2
v_call: TRBV28
d_call: .
cdr3_nt: TGTGCCAGCAGTTTAGCCCGCGAGACTTCTAACTATGGCTACACCTTC
cdr3_aa: CASSLARETSNYGYTF